The T cell receptor (beta chain) described here comes from a study of post-analysis software for immune sequencing data. Study-level findings and limits: Controls had significantly higher normalized Chao1 diversity than multiple sclerosis patients. Five or six TRBV segments appeared more often in patients than in controls, and TRBV5-6, TRBV5-1 and TRBV20-1 were among these. Strong co-clustering by F measure was seen for same-batch samples.

CDR3 length: 15 residues. Trimming shortened V by 0 bases and J by 4 bases, and 11 bases separated the two germline ends. The germline CDR1 and CDR2 sequences are LGHDT and YNNKEL (reference sequence). Unique molecular identifiers tagged the TCR beta cDNA libraries. The T cell input of roughly 0.95 to 10 million gave a few hundred thousand cDNA molecules. TCRdb ran MiXCR on the PCR reads and lists one entry per CDR3 protein. The data show hundreds of thousands of distinct CDR3 sequences, 40% to 55% seen once. A note on this clonotype: Its antigen is unidentified.

The material sequenced was blood. The sequence was obtained from a girl aged 5 to 17 with multiple sclerosis. This sequence joins TRBV3-1 and TRBJ2-3, with D possibly called TRBD1 or TRBD2 (6 bases each). The CDR3 DNA is TGTGCCAGCAGCCAAGACGGGGGCGTCGCAGATACGCAGTATTTT. Translation gives CASSQDGGVADTQYF.